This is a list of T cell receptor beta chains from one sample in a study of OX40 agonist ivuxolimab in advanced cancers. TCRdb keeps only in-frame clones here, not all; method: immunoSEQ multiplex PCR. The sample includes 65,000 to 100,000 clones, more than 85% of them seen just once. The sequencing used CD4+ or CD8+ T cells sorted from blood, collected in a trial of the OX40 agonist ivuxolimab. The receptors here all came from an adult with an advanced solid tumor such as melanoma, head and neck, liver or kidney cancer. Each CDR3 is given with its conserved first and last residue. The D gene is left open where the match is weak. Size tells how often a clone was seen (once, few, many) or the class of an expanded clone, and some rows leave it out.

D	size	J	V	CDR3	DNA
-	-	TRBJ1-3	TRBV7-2	CASRLTGAGDTIYF	TGTGCCAGCAGGCTAACGGGGGCTGGGGACACCATATATTTT
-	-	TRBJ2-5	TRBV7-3	CASSPSAKVGETQYF	TGTGCCAGCAGCCCTAGCGCCAAGGTGGGAGAGACCCAGTACTTC
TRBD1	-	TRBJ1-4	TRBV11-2	CASSLGTGPEKLFF	TGTGCCAGCAGCCTCGGGACAGGGCCTGAAAAACTGTTTTTT
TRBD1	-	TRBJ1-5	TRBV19	CASNPDRENQPQHF	TGTGCCAGTAACCCAGACAGGGAGAATCAGCCCCAGCATTTT
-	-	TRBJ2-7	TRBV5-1	CASGKDEGYYEQYF	TGCGCCAGCGGCAAGGACGAGGGCTACTACGAGCAGTACTTC
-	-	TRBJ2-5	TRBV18	CASSRTAQETQYF	TGTGCCAGCTCACGGACAGCCCAAGAGACCCAGTACTTC
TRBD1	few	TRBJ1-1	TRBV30	CAWSKGQWMTEAFF	TGTGCCTGGAGTAAGGGACAGTGGATGACTGAAGCTTTCTTT
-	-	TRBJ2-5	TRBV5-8	CASSGRGTLGTQYF	TGTGCCAGCAGCGGTCGCGGGACACTGGGGACCCAGTACTTC
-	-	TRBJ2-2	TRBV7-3	CASSLLGLADTGELFF	TGTGCCAGCAGCTTACTAGGTCTAGCAGACACCGGGGAGCTGTTTTTT
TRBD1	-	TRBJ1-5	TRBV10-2	CASRPSGGGGNQPQHF	TGCGCCAGCAGGCCGTCAGGGGGTGGAGGCAATCAGCCCCAGCATTTT
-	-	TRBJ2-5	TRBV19	CASSIVARQGTQYF	TGTGCCAGTAGTATAGTGGCCCGGCAGGGGACCCAGTACTTC
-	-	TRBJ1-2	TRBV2	CASSAWGVAPYGYTF	TGTGCCAGCAGTGCTTGGGGGGTTGCCCCCTATGGCTACACCTTC
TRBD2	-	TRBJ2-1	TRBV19	CASSSSGISYEQFF	TGTGCCAGTAGTAGTAGCGGGATTTCCTATGAGCAGTTCTTC
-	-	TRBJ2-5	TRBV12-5	CASGLVGGSGETQYF	TGTGCTAGTGGTTTGGTTGGGGGGTCGGGAGAGACCCAGTACTTC
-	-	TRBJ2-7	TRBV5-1	CASSLGSDGRTVRTYEQYF	TGCGCCAGCAGCTTGGGTTCTGACGGCAGGACCGTCAGGACCTACGAGCAGTACTTC
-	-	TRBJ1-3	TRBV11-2	CASSLMSSSGNTIYF	TGTGCCAGCAGCTTAATGTCCAGCTCTGGAAACACCATATATTTT
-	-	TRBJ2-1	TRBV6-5	CASFPLGSYNEQFF	TGTGCCAGCTTTCCCCTTGGCTCCTACAATGAGCAGTTCTTC
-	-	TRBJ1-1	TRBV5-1	CASSLWEGGTEAFF	TGCGCCAGCAGCTTGTGGGAGGGAGGCACTGAAGCTTTCTTT
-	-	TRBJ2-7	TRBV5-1	CASSLAYSYEQYF	TGCGCCAGCAGCTTGGCCTACAGCTACGAGCAGTACTTC
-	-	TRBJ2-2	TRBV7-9	CASRPWDTGELFF	TGTGCCAGCAGACCATGGGACACCGGGGAGCTGTTTTTT
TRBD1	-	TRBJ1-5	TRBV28	CASKTGGRNQPQHF	TGTGCCAGCAAGACAGGGGGACGCAATCAGCCCCAGCATTTT
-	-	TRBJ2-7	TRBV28	CASRQVYEQYF	TGTGCCAGCAGACAGGTCTACGAGCAGTACTTC
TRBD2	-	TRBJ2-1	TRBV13	CASSELAGASYNEQFF	TGTGCCAGCAGCGAACTAGCGGGCGCCTCCTACAATGAGCAGTTCTTC
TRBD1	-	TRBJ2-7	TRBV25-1	CASSGTAVNSYEQYF	TGTGCCAGCAGCGGGACAGCTGTTAACTCCTACGAGCAGTACTTC
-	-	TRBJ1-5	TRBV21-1	CASLEGESNNQPQHF	TGTGCCAGCTTGGAGGGGGAAAGTAACAATCAGCCCCAGCATTTT
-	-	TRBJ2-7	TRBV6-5	CASNRGYEQYF	TGTGCCAGCAATCGGGGCTACGAGCAGTACTTC
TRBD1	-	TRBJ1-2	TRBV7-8	CASSFSGTGVIGSGGYTF	TGTGCCAGCAGCTTTAGCGGGACAGGGGTAATCGGATCTGGTGGCTACACCTTC
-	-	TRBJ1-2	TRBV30	CAWSAGTTYGYTF	TGTGCCTGGAGTGCTGGGACAACCTATGGCTACACCTTC
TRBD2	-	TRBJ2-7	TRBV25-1	CASSPFVGLAGGEQYF	TGTGCCAGCAGTCCTTTTGTCGGGCTAGCGGGAGGCGAGCAGTACTTC
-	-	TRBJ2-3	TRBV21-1	CAPLRAFSTDTQYF	TGTGCCCCCCTCCGAGCGTTTAGCACAGATACGCAGTATTTT
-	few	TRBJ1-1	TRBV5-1	CASSLEGTEAFF	TGCGCCAGCAGCTTGGAGGGCACTGAAGCTTTCTTT
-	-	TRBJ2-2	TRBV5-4	CASSLDGVGELFF	TGTGCCAGCAGCCTCGACGGGGTCGGGGAGCTGTTTTTT
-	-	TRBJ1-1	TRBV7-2	CASSKGRRNTEAFF	TGTGCCAGCAGCAAGGGACGGCGAAACACTGAAGCTTTCTTT
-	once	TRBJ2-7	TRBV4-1	CASSQETGGGYEQYF	TGCGCCAGCAGCCAAGAAACAGGCGGAGGGTACGAGCAGTACTTC
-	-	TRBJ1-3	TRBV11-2	CASSQIPSSGNTIYF	TGTGCCAGCAGCCAGATCCCAAGCTCTGGAAACACCATATATTTT
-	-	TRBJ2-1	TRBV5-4	CASDTGLDNEQFF	TGTGCCAGCGATACCGGCTTAGACAATGAGCAGTTCTTC
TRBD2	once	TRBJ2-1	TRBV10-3	CAISESPSGKHEQFF	TGTGCCATCAGTGAATCGCCTAGCGGGAAACATGAGCAGTTCTTC
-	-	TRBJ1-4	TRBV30	CAWSHSGTHINEKLFF	TGTGCCTGGAGCCACTCCGGGACCCACATAAATGAAAAACTGTTTTTT
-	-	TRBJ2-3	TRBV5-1	CASAQWGSGTDTQYF	TGCGCCAGCGCTCAGTGGGGGAGTGGCACAGATACGCAGTATTTT
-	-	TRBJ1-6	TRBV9	CASSVVGGEDSPLHF	TGTGCCAGCAGCGTAGTAGGGGGAGAGGATTCACCCCTCCACTTT
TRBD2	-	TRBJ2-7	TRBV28	CASSLAGGFRNEQYF	TGTGCCAGCAGTCTAGCGGGAGGGTTCAGGAACGAGCAGTACTTC
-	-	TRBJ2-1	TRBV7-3	CASSPKARTPNNEQFF	TGTGCCAGCAGCCCTAAGGCCCGGACACCGAACAATGAGCAGTTCTTC
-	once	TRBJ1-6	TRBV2	CASSLRAARTAPLHF	TGTGCCAGCAGTCTCCGGGCCGCGAGGACCGCACCCCTCCACTTT
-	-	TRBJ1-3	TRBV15	CATSREPQTGLGNTIYF	TGTGCCACCAGCCGCGAACCCCAAACAGGGCTTGGAAACACCATATATTTT
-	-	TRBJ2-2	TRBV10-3	CAISERRKNTGELFF	TGTGCCATCAGTGAACGACGGAAGAACACCGGGGAGCTGTTTTTT
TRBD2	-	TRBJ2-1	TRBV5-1	CASERDSSYNEQFF	TGCGCCAGCGAGCGGGATAGCTCCTACAATGAGCAGTTCTTC
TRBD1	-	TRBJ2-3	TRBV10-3	CATRQGDEDTQYF	TGTGCCACCCGACAGGGGGATGAGGATACGCAGTATTTT